The entry below describes one T cell receptor beta chain. This record comes from a study of cytomegalovirus exposure and HLA in healthy donors. Here immunoSEQ multiplex PCR was the method, and the copy in TCRdb shows in-frame clones only, minus some. This repertoire shows tens of thousands of clones, 80% to 95% found once; its top ten account for approximately 3.2%. Germline lookup yields CDR1 MNHEY and CDR2 SMNVEV (reference sequence). Trimming stripped 6 bases from V and 3 bases from J, with 9 bases between. This CDR3 spans 12 amino acids. This chain links TRBV27 with TRBJ2-7; tentatively, D is TRBD2 (6 bases). Sequenced: PBMCs. This TCR came from a young man in good health and CMV-seronegative. DNA of the CDR3: TGTGCCAGCAGCCCCGGGAGCTACGAGCAGTACTTC. It encodes CASSPGSYEQYF.